Described below is a single TCR beta chain sequence and its context. This sample was taken from a study of blood T cell repertoires in COVID-19. Germline V gene sequence: CDR1 MRHNA, CDR2 SNTAGT. The CDR3 is 14 amino acids. V lost 3 bases, J lost 8 bases, and 16 bases lay in between. In the authors' methods: Scientists estimated how many nucleated cells there were by amplifying reference gene primers. Profiling relied on immunoSEQ multiplex PCR, and the TCRdb table lists in-frame clones only, not all of them. V and J calls and clone size are copied from that table; D and trimming were computed from the DNA. The sample records about 190,000 clones, about 82% being singletons.

The chain has TRBV6-4 and TRBJ1-2; D not certain. The specimen was PBMCs or T cells enriched from blood (not recorded which). The receptor's source is a woman aged 25-40 years who had recovered from COVID-19. CDR3 region: CASSEDVGARGYTF. The CDR3 nucleotides are TGTGCCAGCAGTGAAGATGTAGGCGCGAGGGGCTACACCTTC.